This T cell receptor beta chain was documented in a study of cytomegalovirus exposure and HLA in healthy donors. Study information: Among about 380 genotyped donors, about 80% fell in the Caucasian-associated ancestry cluster.

Study-wide results and caveats: An Asian-associated ancestry cluster reportedly showed fewer N-insertions than the approximately 700-donor mean in a later analysis. A later analysis linked a missense DCLRE1C variant to TCR beta V- and J-gene trimming.

Amplification used 60 Vbeta primers and 13 Jbeta primers. Authors' methods: In a later analysis, of approximately 81 million unique beta chains, roughly 11 million appeared in at least two donors. TCRdb's copy holds only in-frame clones and misses some; the assay was immunoSEQ multiplex PCR. V and J calls and clone size are as listed in that table; D and trimming were resolved from the DNA. Of some 160,000 clones in the sample, 80% to 90% are singletons; the top ten hold around 6%. In this sample, this clone turned up a few times. Its antigen is still unknown. The TCR sequence derives from a man aged 45-65 years in good health and CMV-seropositive. Sample: PBMCs.

CDR3 loop: CASSEPRGTEAFF. The CDR3 nucleotides are TGTGCCAGCAGTGAACCAAGGGGCACTGAAGCTTTCTTT. This sequence joins TRBV6-1 and TRBJ1-1, with D perhaps TRBD1 (5 bases). CDR3 length equals 13 residues. V gave up 2 bases and J gave up 4 bases, with 8 bases separating them. Germline loops: CDR1 MNHNS, CDR2 SASEGT.